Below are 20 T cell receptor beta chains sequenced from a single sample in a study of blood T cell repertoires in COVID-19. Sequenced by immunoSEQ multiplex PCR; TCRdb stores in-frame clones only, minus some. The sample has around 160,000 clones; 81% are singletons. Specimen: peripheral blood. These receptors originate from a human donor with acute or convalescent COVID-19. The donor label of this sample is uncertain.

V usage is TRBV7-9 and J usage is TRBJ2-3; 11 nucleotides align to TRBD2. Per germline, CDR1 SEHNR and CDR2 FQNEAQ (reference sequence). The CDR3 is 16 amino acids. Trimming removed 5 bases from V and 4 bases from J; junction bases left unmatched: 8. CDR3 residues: CASSIGTSGTPDTQYF. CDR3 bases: TGTGCCAGCAGCATTGGGACTAGCGGCACTCCAGATACGCAGTATTTT.

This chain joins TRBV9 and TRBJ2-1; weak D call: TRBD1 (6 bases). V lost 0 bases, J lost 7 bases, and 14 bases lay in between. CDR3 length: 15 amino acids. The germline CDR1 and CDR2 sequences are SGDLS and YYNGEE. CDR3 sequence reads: CASSVDGTSHNEQFF. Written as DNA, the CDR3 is TGTGCCAGCAGCGTAGATGGGACAAGTCATAATGAGCAGTTCTTC.

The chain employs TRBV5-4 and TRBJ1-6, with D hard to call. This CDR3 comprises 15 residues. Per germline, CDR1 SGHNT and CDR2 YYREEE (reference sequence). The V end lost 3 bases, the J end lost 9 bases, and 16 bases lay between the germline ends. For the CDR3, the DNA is TGTGCCAGCAGCTACCTTCGAGCGGGGAGTTCACCCCTCCACTTT. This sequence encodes CASSYLRAGSSPLHF.

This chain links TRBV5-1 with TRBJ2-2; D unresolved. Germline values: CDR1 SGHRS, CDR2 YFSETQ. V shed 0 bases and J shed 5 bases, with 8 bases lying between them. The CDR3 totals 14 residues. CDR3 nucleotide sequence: TGCGCCAGCAGCTTGGAATATAATACCGGGGAGCTGTTTTTT. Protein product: CASSLEYNTGELFF. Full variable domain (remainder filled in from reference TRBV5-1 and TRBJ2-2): KAGVTQTPRYLIKTRGQQVTLSCSPISGHRSVSWYQQTPGQGLQFLFEYFSETQRNKGNFPGRFSGRQFSNSRSEMNVSTLELGDSALYLCASSLEYNTGELFFGEGSRLTVL.

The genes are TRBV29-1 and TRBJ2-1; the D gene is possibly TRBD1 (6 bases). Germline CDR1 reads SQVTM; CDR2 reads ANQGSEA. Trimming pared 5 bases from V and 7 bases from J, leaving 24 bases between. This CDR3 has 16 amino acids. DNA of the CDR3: TGCAGCGTTAAGAGGGAAGGGCAGGGGCGGGTGAATGAGCAGTTCTTC. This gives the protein CSVKREGQGRVNEQFF.

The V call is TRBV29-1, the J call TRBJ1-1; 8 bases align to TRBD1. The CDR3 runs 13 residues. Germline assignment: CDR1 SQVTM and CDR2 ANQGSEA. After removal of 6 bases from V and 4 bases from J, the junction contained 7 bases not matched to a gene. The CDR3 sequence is CSVPGGGSTEAFF. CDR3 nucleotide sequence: TGCAGCGTCCCAGGGGGCGGTAGCACTGAAGCTTTCTTT.

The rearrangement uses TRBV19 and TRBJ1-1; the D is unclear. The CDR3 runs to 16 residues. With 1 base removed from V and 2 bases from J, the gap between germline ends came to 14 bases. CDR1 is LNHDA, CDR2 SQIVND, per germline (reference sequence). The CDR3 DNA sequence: TGTGCCAGTAGTATAGGCATTGCAGGTGGTAACACTGAAGCTTTCTTT. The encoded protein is CASSIGIAGGNTEAFF. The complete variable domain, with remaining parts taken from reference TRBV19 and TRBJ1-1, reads DGGITQSPKYLFRKEGQNVTLSCEQNLNHDAMYWYRQDPGQGLRLIYYSQIVNDFQKGDIAEGYSVSREKKESFPLTVTSAQKNPTAFYLCASSIGIAGGNTEAFFGQGTRLTVV.

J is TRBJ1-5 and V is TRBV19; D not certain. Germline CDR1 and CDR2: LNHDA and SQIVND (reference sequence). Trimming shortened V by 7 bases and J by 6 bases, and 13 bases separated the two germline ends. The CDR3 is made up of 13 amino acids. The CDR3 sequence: CASTTNEGQPQHF. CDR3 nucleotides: TGTGCCAGTACCACCAATGAGGGTCAGCCCCAGCATTTT.

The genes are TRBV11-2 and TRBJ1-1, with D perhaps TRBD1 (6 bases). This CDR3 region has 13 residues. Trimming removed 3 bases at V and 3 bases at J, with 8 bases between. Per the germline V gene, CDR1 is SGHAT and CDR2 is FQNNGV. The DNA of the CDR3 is TGTGCCAGCAGCTTCAGGGGCCACACTGAAGCTTTCTTT. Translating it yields CASSFRGHTEAFF.

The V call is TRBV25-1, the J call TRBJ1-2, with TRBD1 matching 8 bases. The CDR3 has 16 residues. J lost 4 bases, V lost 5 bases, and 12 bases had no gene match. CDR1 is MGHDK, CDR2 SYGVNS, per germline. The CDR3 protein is CASSTSLTGGSYGYTF. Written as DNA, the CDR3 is TGTGCCAGCAGTACCTCTCTTACAGGGGGGTCCTATGGCTACACCTTC.

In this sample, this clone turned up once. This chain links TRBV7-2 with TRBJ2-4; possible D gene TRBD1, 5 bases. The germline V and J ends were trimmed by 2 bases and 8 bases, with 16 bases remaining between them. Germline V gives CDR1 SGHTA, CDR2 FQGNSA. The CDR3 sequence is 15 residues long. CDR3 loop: CASSLLAGPRDIQYF. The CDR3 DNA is TGTGCCAGCAGCTTATTGGCAGGGCCCAGGGACATTCAGTACTTC.

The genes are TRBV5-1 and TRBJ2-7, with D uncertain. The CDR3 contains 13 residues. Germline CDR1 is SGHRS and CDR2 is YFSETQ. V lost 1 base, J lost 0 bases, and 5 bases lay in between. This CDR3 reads CASSLTVSYEQYF. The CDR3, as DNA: TGCGCCAGCAGCTTGACGGTCTCCTACGAGCAGTACTTC.

Here the CDR3 DNA reads TGTGCCACCAGCTCGTACAGGGAAGATACGCAGTATTTT. Translation gives CATSSYREDTQYF. This chain joins TRBV15 and TRBJ2-3, with D possibly being TRBD1 (6 bases). The germline V gene has CDR1 LNHNV and CDR2 YYDKDF (reference sequence). The CDR3 has 13 amino acids. Trimming pared 5 bases from V and 5 bases from J, leaving 11 bases between.

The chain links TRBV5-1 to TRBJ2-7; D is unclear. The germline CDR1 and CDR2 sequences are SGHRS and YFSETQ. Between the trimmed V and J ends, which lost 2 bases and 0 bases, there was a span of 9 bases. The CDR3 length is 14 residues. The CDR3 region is CASSLSASSYEQYV. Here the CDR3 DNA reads TGCGCCAGCAGCTTAAGCGCCAGCTCCTACGAGCAGTACGTC.

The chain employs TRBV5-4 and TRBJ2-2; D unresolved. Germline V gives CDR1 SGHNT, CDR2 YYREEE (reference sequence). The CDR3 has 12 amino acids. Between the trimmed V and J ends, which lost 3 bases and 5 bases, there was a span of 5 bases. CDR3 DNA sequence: TGTGCCAGCAGCTGGGCTACCGGGGAGCTGTTTTTT. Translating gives CASSWATGELFF.

In nucleotides, the CDR3 is TGTGCCAGCAGCCCGACAGGAGACTCTGGAAACACCATATATTTT. As protein: CASSPTGDSGNTIYF. V and J are TRBV6-5 and TRBJ1-3, with D possibly being TRBD1 (6 bases). Trimming shortened V by 6 bases and J by 0 bases, and 12 bases separated the two germline ends. Germline CDR1 MNHEY, CDR2 SVGAGI. The CDR3 loop spans 15 amino acids.

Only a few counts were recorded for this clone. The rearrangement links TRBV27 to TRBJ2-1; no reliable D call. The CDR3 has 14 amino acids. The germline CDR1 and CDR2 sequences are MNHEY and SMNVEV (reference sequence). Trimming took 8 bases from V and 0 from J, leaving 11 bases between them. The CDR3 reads CASGLYSSYNEQFF. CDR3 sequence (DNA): TGTGCCAGCGGCCTCTACAGCTCCTACAATGAGCAGTTCTTC.

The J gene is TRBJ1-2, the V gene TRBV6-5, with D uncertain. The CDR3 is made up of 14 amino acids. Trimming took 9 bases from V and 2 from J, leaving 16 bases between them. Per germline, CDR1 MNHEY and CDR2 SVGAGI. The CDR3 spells CASRPSGLNYGYTF. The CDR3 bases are TGTGCCAGTAGGCCCTCGGGTCTCAACTATGGCTACACCTTC.

The CDR3 nucleotides read TGTGCCTGGATGGAGACGGGGAACTATGGCTACACCTTC. Amino acid sequence: CAWMETGNYGYTF. The chain is built from TRBV30 and TRBJ1-2; the D is unclear. CDR1 is GTSNPN and CDR2 is SVGIG in the germline V gene (reference sequence). With 4 bases removed from V and 2 bases from J, the gap between germline ends came to 11 bases. The CDR3 runs to 13 residues.

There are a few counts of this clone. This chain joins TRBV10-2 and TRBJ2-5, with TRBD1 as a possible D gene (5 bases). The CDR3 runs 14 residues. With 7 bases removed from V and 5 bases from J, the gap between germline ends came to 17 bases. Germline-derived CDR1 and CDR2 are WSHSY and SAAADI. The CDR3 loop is CASTSGRAVETQYF. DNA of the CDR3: TGCGCCAGCACGTCGGGCAGGGCGGTGGAGACCCAGTACTTC.